One T cell receptor (beta chain) is described in this entry. Antigen unknown. The PCR employed 60 Vbeta primers together with 13 Jbeta primers. Measured with immunoSEQ multiplex PCR; TCRdb has only the in-frame clones, and not every one. The sample has 120,000 or so clones; 70% to 85% are singletons. These data belong to a study of cytomegalovirus exposure and HLA in healthy donors. The overall study: Membership in the Caucasian-associated ancestry cluster was found for 81% of around 380 genotyped donors. Findings of the study overall: A later analysis found that most CMV-associated TCR beta chains appeared HLA-restricted. Reportedly, fewer N-insertions than the 666-donor mean appeared in an Asian-associated ancestry cluster in a later analysis. Several of the most significant clusters were apparently associated with common viral pathogens in a later analysis.

This CDR3 has 16 residues. The ends were cut back, 2 bases at V and 7 bases at J, with 18 bases in the middle. Germline V gene sequence: CDR1 MNHEY, CDR2 SVGAGI. J is TRBJ1-3 and V is TRBV6-5; unclear D gene. What was sequenced was PBMCs. This receptor was identified in a man aged 35 to 55 in good health and CMV-seropositive. CDR3 sequence reads: CASSYASGEKRNTIYF. The CDR3 nucleotides are TGTGCCAGCAGTTACGCGAGCGGGGAAAAACGGAACACCATATATTTT.